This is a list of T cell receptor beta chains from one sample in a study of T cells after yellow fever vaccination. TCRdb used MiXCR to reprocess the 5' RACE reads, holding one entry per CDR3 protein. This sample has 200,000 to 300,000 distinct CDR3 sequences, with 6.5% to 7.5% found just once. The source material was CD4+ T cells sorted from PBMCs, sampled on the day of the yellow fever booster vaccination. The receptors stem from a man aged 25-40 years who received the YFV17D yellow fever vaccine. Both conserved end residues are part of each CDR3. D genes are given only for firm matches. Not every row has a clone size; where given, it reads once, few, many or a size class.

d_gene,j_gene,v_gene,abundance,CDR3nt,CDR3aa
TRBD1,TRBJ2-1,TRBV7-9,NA,TGTGCCAGCAGCTTCCTCGGGACAGGGGGTAATGAGCAGTTCTTC,CASSFLGTGGNEQFF
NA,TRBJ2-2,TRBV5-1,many,TGCGCCAGCAGCCCAGGACATGCGAACACCGGGGAGCTGTTTTTT,CASSPGHANTGELFF
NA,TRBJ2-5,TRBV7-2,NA,TGTGCCAGCAGCTTAACGAGGGAGCAAGAGACCCAGTACTTC,CASSLTREQETQYF
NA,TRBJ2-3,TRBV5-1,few,TGCGCCAGCAGCCCTTCCCCTGGCAAGCGAGGCACAGATACGCAGTATTTT,CASSPSPGKRGTDTQYF
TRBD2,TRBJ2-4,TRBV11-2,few,TGTGCCAGCAGCTTGGGGGGGACGACAAAAAACATTCAGTACTTC,CASSLGGTTKNIQYF
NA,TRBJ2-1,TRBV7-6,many,TGTGCCAGCAGCTTAGTCGTTGATAATGAGCAGTTCTTC,CASSLVVDNEQFF
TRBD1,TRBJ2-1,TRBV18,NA,TGTGCCAGCTCACCAGTTGACAGGGCAGCTACCCCCAATGAGCAGTTCTTC,CASSPVDRAATPNEQFF
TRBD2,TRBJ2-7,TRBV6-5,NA,TGTGCCAGCAAGCGGGGGGCCTACGAGCAGTACTTC,CASKRGAYEQYF
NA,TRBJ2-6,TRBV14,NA,TGTGCCAGCAGCCAGCTCTCTGGGGCCAACGTCCTGACTTTC,CASSQLSGANVLTF
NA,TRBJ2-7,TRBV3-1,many,TGTGCCAGCAGCCAGTTTCGGGACCCCTCCTCCGAGCAGTACTTC,CASSQFRDPSSEQYF
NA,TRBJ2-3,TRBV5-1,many,TGCGCCAGCAGCTTGGACTCGTCTAGCACAGATACGCAGTATTTT,CASSLDSSSTDTQYF
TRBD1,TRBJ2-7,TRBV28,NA,TGTGCCAGCGTCCGGACAGGGGGCTACGAGCAGTACTTC,CASVRTGGYEQYF
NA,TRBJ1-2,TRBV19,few,TGTGCCAGCAGAGGGAGCTATGGCTACACCTTC,CASRGSYGYTF
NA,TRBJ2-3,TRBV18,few,TGTGCCAGCTCACCACTACAATACAACAGGGGGGGAACAGATACGCAGTATTTT,CASSPLQYNRGGTDTQYF
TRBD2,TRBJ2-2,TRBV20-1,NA,TGCAGTTTAGCGGGACTCACCGGGGAGCTGTTTTTT,CSLAGLTGELFF
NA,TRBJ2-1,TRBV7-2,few,TGTGCCAGCAGCTTAGCGGGGGCAGGGAGCTACAATGAGCAGTTCTTC,CASSLAGAGSYNEQFF
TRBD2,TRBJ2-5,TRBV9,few,TGTGCCAGCAGCGTAGGGACTAGCGGGAGAGTCGAGACCCAGTACTTC,CASSVGTSGRVETQYF
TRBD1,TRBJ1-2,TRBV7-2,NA,TGTGCCAGCAGCGACAGGGGTCTTCCCTATGGCTACACCTTC,CASSDRGLPYGYTF